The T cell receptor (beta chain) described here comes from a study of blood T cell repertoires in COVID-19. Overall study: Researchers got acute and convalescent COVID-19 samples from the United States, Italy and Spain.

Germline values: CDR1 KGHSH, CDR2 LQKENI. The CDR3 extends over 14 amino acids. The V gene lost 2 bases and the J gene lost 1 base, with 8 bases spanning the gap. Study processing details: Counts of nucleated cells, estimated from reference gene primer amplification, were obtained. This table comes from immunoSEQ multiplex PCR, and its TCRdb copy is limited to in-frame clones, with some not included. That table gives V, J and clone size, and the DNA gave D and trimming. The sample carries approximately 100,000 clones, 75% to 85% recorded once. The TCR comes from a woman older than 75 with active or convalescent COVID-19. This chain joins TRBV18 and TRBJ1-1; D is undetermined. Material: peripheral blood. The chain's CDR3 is CASSPSLRNTEAFF. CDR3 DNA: TGTGCCAGCTCACCAAGCCTACGGAACACTGAAGCTTTCTTT. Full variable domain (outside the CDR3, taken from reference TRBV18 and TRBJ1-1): NAGVMQNPRHLVRRRGQEARLRCSPMKGHSHVYWYRQLPEEGLKFMVYLQKENIIDESGMPKERFSAEFPKEGPSILRIQQVVRGDSAAYFCASSPSLRNTEAFFGQGTRLTVV.